Reported below is one TCR beta chain. There were healthy Caucasian individuals from Russia, aged about 6 to 95, serving as donors. The data derive from a study of blood T cells in healthy people across ages. The germline V gene has CDR1 SGDLS and CDR2 YYNGEE. The CDR3 is made up of 15 amino acids. With 5 bases removed from V and 6 bases from J, the gap between germline ends came to 17 bases. Through a sample-barcoded 5' primer and a J-beta primer mix, a second PCR was run for roughly 6 to 12 cycles. TCRdb re-analysed the 5' RACE reads in MiXCR, keeping a single row per CDR3 protein. The sample lists over a million distinct CDR3 sequences; under 30% were seen once. The sample also formed part of further work on T cells of mothers and their children. From that second work: Around 3.2 million TCR beta reads per child versus over 9 million per mother.

The rearrangement uses TRBV9 and TRBJ2-2; tentatively, D is TRBD1 or TRBD2 (6 bases each). Sequenced: blood. This receptor was identified in a girl aged 2 to 10 in good health. This CDR3 is CASSSTGALAGELFF. CDR3 bases: TGTGCCAGCAGTTCTACGGGGGCTCTCGCCGGGGAGCTGTTTTTT. The full variable domain, its missing parts supplied by reference TRBV9 and TRBJ2-2, is DSGVTQTPKHLITATGQRVTLRCSPRSGDLSVYWYQQSLDQGLQFLIQYYNGEERAKGNILERFSAQQFPDLHSELNLSSLELGDSALYFCASSSTGALAGELFFGEGSRLTVL.